A single sample is the source of the 23 T cell receptor beta chains below, sequenced in a study of CD4 T cells in relation to SARS-CoV-2 and coronaviruses. TCRdb's copy holds only in-frame clones and misses some; the assay was immunoSEQ multiplex PCR. This table holds 20,000 to 25,000 clones, about three quarters found once. Before the COVID-19 pandemic, during about 2011-2019, CD4+ T cells were taken from unexposed donors. CD4+ T cells were isolated from the cells after less than 13 days of culture. Antigens for these TCRs are unknown. Input material: CD4+ T cells from PBMCs, cultured in vitro. The receptors stem from a human donor in good health.

This clone was detected only once. This sequence joins TRBV30 and TRBJ2-5; 7 bases align to TRBD2. V lost 2 bases, J lost 4 bases, and 7 bases stayed unmatched. In germline, CDR1 is GTSNPN, CDR2 SVGIG (reference sequence). This CDR3 is 14 amino acids long. This chain's CDR3 is CAWSSGGFVETQYF. The CDR3 DNA reads as TGTGCCTGGAGTTCCGGGGGGTTCGTAGAGACCCAGTACTTC.

The chain joins TRBV5-8 to TRBJ1-1; D remains unclear. The CDR3 spans 13 residues. Germline V gene sequence: CDR1 SGHTS, CDR2 YDEGEE. V lost 2 bases and J lost 6, with 11 bases in between. The CDR3 nucleotides are TGTGCCAGCAGCTTCGAGCGGGCGGCTGAAGCTTTCTTT. Protein sequence: CASSFERAAEAFF.

This chain links TRBV25-1 with TRBJ2-7, with unresolved D. Trimming pared 8 bases from V and 5 bases from J, leaving 13 bases between. Germline V lookup: CDR1 MGHDK, CDR2 SYGVNS. This CDR3 spans 12 amino acids. CDR3: CASRSGYHEQYF. Written as DNA, the CDR3 is TGTGCCAGCCGGTCCGGGTACCACGAGCAGTACTTC.

This clone was counted a few times. The chain carries TRBV5-4 and TRBJ1-1, with D unclear. Germline assignment: CDR1 SGHNT and CDR2 YYREEE (reference sequence). The CDR3 covers 15 residues. V lost 3 bases to trimming and J lost 4 bases, with 16 bases between them. In nucleotides, the CDR3 is TGTGCCAGCAGCTCGACCCCGGCCATGATCACTGAAGCTTTCTTT. It specifies CASSSTPAMITEAFF.

The V and J genes are TRBV28 and TRBJ2-6; weak D call: TRBD2 (7 bases). From germline, CDR1 is MDHEN and CDR2 SYDVKM. This CDR3 comprises 16 residues. The V and J ends lost 1 base and 2 bases respectively, with 9 bases between them. Here the CDR3 reads CASSLLRGPGANVLTF. The DNA of the CDR3 is TGTGCCAGCAGTTTATTGCGGGGGCCTGGGGCCAACGTCCTGACTTTC.

The chain uses TRBV7-9 and TRBJ2-3, with D unresolved. Trimming pared 3 bases from V and 5 bases from J, leaving 12 bases between. The CDR3 is 14 residues long. Germline V CDR1 and CDR2: SEHNR, FQNEAQ (reference sequence). The CDR3 sequence: CASSLVDWEDTQYF. CDR3 sequence (DNA): TGTGCCAGCAGCTTGGTTGATTGGGAAGATACGCAGTATTTT.

The chain has TRBV6-5 and TRBJ2-1; 11 bases fit TRBD2. Germline trimming cut 6 bases from V and 5 bases from J; bases unmatched to any gene: 6. CDR1 and CDR2 (germline): MNHEY, SVGAGI. The CDR3 sequence is 15 residues long. The CDR3 spells CASRTTSGNHNEQFF. The CDR3 coding sequence is TGTGCCAGCAGAACGACTAGCGGGAACCACAATGAGCAGTTCTTC.

This clone came up a few times. The chain combines TRBV6-1 with TRBJ2-1, with 10 bases fitting TRBD1. Germline CDR1 is MNHNS and CDR2 is SASEGT. This CDR3 comprises 15 residues. With 1 base clipped from V and 3 bases from J, the junction kept 0 bases outside the gene matches. Here the CDR3 DNA reads TGTGCCAGCAGTGAAGGGACAGGGGGCTACAATGAGCAGTTCTTC. It codes for CASSEGTGGYNEQFF.

The rearrangement links TRBV7-3 to TRBJ1-1, with 7 positions matching TRBD1. The CDR3 consists of 13 residues. The ends lost 3 bases at V and 4 bases at J; junction bases unmatched: 2. Germline CDR1 reads SGHTA; CDR2 reads FQGTGA. DNA for the CDR3: TGTGCCAGCAGCTTTACAGGGGTCACTGAAGCTTTCTTT. Its translation: CASSFTGVTEAFF.

The J gene is TRBJ1-2, the V gene TRBV6-5; D is ambiguous. Per the germline V gene, CDR1 is MNHEY and CDR2 is SVGAGI. The CDR3 loop spans 14 amino acids. V shed 5 bases and J shed 4 bases, with 14 bases lying between them. The CDR3 is CASSIVPLGYGYTF. The CDR3, as DNA: TGTGCCAGCAGTATCGTGCCCCTGGGCTATGGCTACACCTTC.

The chain joins TRBV6-6 to TRBJ2-1, with D possibly TRBD1 on 6 matching bases. In germline, CDR1 is MNHNY, CDR2 SVGAGI (reference sequence). Trimming took 2 bases from V and 8 from J, leaving 13 bases between them. The CDR3 length is 14 residues. In nucleotides, the CDR3 is TGTGCCAGCAGTTACCCACAGGGAAGGGATGAGCAGTTCTTC. It codes for CASSYPQGRDEQFF.

J is TRBJ1-1 and V is TRBV7-2; D is unresolved. Trimming took 1 base from V and 3 from J, leaving 9 bases between them. This CDR3 region has 14 residues. The germline CDR1 and CDR2 sequences are SGHTA and FQGNSA. The CDR3 spells CASSLGRFYTEAFF. The CDR3 DNA is TGTGCCAGCAGCTTAGGGCGGTTCTACACTGAAGCTTTCTTT. The variable domain in full, with the rest retrieved from reference TRBV7-2 and TRBJ1-1, is GAGVSQSPSNKVTEKGKDVELRCDPISGHTALYWYRQSLGQGLEFLIYFQGNSAPDKSGLPSDRFSAERTGGSVSTLTIQRTQQEDSAVYLCASSLGRFYTEAFFGQGTRLTVV.

In its sample, this clone was seen a few times. The chain couples TRBV7-9 to TRBJ1-3, with D hard to call. CDR1 is SEHNR and CDR2 is FQNEAQ in the germline V gene (reference sequence). The germline V and J ends were trimmed by 1 base and 0 bases, with 7 bases remaining between them. The CDR3 extends over 15 amino acids. Here the CDR3 reads CASSLDGNSGNTIYF. The CDR3 DNA follows: TGTGCCAGCAGCTTAGACGGAAACTCTGGAAACACCATATATTTT. Supplemented by reference TRBV7-9 and TRBJ1-3, the full variable domain reads DTGVSQNPRHKITKRGQNVTFRCDPISEHNRLYWYRQTLGQGPEFLTYFQNEAQLEKSRLLSDRFSAERPKGSFSTLEIQRTEQGDSAMYLCASSLDGNSGNTIYFGEGSWLTVV.

In DNA form, the CDR3 reads TGTGCCAGTAGTACCCGCCGGGGGGACTATGGCTACACCTTC. It translates to CASSTRRGDYGYTF. The chain combines TRBV19 with TRBJ1-2; D may be TRBD1 (5 bases). The CDR3 runs to 14 residues. V lost 4 bases and J lost 3, with 12 bases in between. CDR1 and CDR2 from the germline V gene are LNHDA and SQIVND (reference sequence).

This clone was seen a handful of times. The chain recombines TRBV5-5 with TRBJ2-5; tentative D call: TRBD1 (5 bases). Per the germline V gene, CDR1 is SGHKS and CDR2 is YYEKEE (reference sequence). The length of the CDR3 is 12 residues. Trimming cost V 0 bases and J 5 bases, with 5 bases left between them. The CDR3 is CASSLEGETQYF. The DNA for the CDR3 is TGTGCCAGCAGCTTGGAGGGGGAGACCCAGTACTTC.

The chain carries TRBV3-1 (or the pseudogene TRBV3-2) and TRBJ2-6; D remains ambiguous. Germline V gives CDR1 LGHDT, CDR2 YNNKEL (reference sequence). V dropped 2 bases and J dropped 2 bases, with 10 bases sitting between them. This CDR3 is built from 16 residues. The CDR3 nucleotides read TGTGCCAGCAGCCAATCCACCGCTACTGGGGCCAACGTCCTGACTTTC. This gives the protein CASSQSTATGANVLTF.

This clone was observed once. The chain couples TRBV5-1 to TRBJ1-3; 9 bases fit TRBD1. Germline V lookup: CDR1 SGHRS, CDR2 YFSETQ. This CDR3 region has 16 residues. Losses at the gene ends were 4 bases for V and 1 base for J; bases not matched to a gene: 6. Here the CDR3 DNA reads TGCGCCAGCAGCAGGGGACAGGGTACTTCTGGAAACACCATATATTTT. It specifies CASSRGQGTSGNTIYF.

The chain has TRBV4-1 and TRBJ1-1; D is perhaps TRBD1 (6 bases). Trimming removed 0 bases from V and 4 bases from J, with 18 bases in between. Germline loops: CDR1 MGHRA, CDR2 YSYEKL. This CDR3 is built from 17 residues. The CDR3 DNA reads as TGCGCCAGCAGCCAAGAAAGAGGGGGGGCGAGGGGCACTGAAGCTTTCTTT. Protein sequence: CASSQERGGARGTEAFF.

The count of this clone is one. V is TRBV9 and J is TRBJ2-3, with D tentatively TRBD1 (6 bases). Germline loops: CDR1 SGDLS, CDR2 YYNGEE. The CDR3 has 14 amino acids. V was clipped by 0 bases and J by 8 bases, with 13 bases between them. The CDR3 DNA reads TGTGCCAGCAGCGTAGGCGGCCAAGGGGGTACGCAGTATTTT. This codes for CASSVGGQGGTQYF.

This clone was detected only a few times. The V and J genes are TRBV5-1 and TRBJ2-2; TRBD2 aligns across 11 bases. CDR3 length: 16 residues. The V gene's germline CDR1 is SGHRS and CDR2 YFSETQ. V shed 7 bases and J 5 bases; nucleotides not matched to a gene: 10. In nucleotides, the CDR3 is TGCGCCAGCGGGTTAGGACTAGCGGGTGAGACCGGGGAGCTGTTTTTT. As protein: CASGLGLAGETGELFF.

This rearrangement joins TRBV19 to TRBJ2-1; weak D call: TRBD2 (5 bases). The CDR3 is made up of 12 amino acids. Trimming cost V 0 bases and J 13 bases, with 10 bases left between them. From germline, CDR1 is LNHDA and CDR2 SQIVND (reference sequence). The CDR3 reads CASSIEWTSQFF. CDR3 DNA: TGTGCCAGTAGTATAGAGTGGACTTCTCAGTTCTTC.

The chain combines TRBV11-2 with TRBJ1-3; D remains ambiguous. Germline lookup yields CDR1 SGHAT and CDR2 FQNNGV. V shed 3 bases and J shed 4 bases, with 7 bases lying between them. This CDR3 contains 13 residues. The CDR3 region has the DNA TGTGCCAGCAGCTTGCAGATGGGAAACACCATATATTTT. This gives the protein CASSLQMGNTIYF.

This clone appeared a few times. The chain has TRBV15 and TRBJ1-5; unclear D gene. The germline gives CDR1 LNHNV, CDR2 YYDKDF (reference sequence). The CDR3 length is 12 residues. Trimming removed 1 base at V and 5 bases at J, with 3 bases between. CDR3 sequence: CATSRADQPQHF. The CDR3 bases are TGTGCCACCAGCAGAGCCGATCAGCCCCAGCATTTT.